Shown below are 23 T cell receptor beta chains from a single sample sequenced in a study of metastatic and nonmetastatic thyroid tumors. All patients were untreated before thyroid surgery. TCRdb re-called the PCR reads via MiXCR. The sample records 7,000 or so clones, under 35% being singletons. The sequenced sample consisted of adjacent normal tissue. The receptors here all came from a male donor with papillary thyroid cancer or a benign thyroid nodule (not recorded which). Some clones in this sample may be carry-over from other donors' samples.

This clone was recorded a few times. A read error may produce the germline difference seen at one junction end. In DNA form, the CDR3 reads TGTGCCTGCAGTGAAATCGGACAATCGGTGTTCTACGAGCAGTACTTC. It is translated as CACSEIGQSVFYEQYF. The J gene is TRBJ2-7, the V gene TRBV6-2 or TRBV6-3, with D possibly TRBD1 on 5 matching bases. Germline CDR1 is MNHEY and CDR2 is SVGEGT. The CDR3 spans 16 residues.

This clone has more than one count but fewer than ten. The rearrangement links TRBV6-5 to TRBJ1-6; D gene uncertain. The CDR3 runs 15 residues. Germline loops: CDR1 MNHEY, CDR2 SVGAGI. V gave up 0 bases and J gave up 3 bases, with 6 bases separating them. Written as DNA, the CDR3 is TGTGCCAGCAGTTACTCGTCAGGCTATAATTCACCCCTCCACTTT. Its protein product is CASSYSSGYNSPLHF.

Notes on this clone: Its ends do not fully match the called genes, so a read error is possible. The V call is TRBV6-1, the J call TRBJ2-7; D not resolved. This CDR3 has 16 residues. Germline CDR1 MNHNS, CDR2 SASEGT. DNA of the CDR3: TGTGCCAGCAGTGACCCCAAGGTGGGGTCCGCCTACGAGCATTACTTC. It translates to CASSDPKVGSAYEHYF.

The rearrangement joins TRBV7-2 to TRBJ2-2; D may be TRBD2 (5 bases). The CDR3 consists of 15 residues. Germline-derived CDR1 and CDR2 are SGHTA and FQGNSA. V was pared by 3 bases and J by 8 bases, with 16 bases between. The CDR3 spells CASSFFYTGSGELFF. The CDR3 DNA reads as TGTGCCAGCAGCTTCTTTTACACGGGGAGTGGGGAGCTGTTTTTT.

The chain joins TRBV11-1 to TRBJ2-1; TRBD1 aligns across 8 bases. Germline V CDR1 and CDR2: SGHAT, FQDESV (reference sequence). The V segment lost 5 bases and the J segment 1 base; nucleotides outside the gene matches: 7. This CDR3 region has 16 residues. The CDR3: CASSRQTGGSYNEQFF. The CDR3 DNA reads as TGTGCCAGCAGCCGCCAAACAGGGGGGTCCTACAATGAGCAGTTCTTC.

In its sample, this clone was seen a few times. In DNA form, the CDR3 reads TGCGCCAGCAGCCCGGGACTAGTACTCAATGAGCAGTTCTTC. Translation: CASSPGLVLNEQFF. The V call is TRBV4-3, the J call TRBJ2-1; 8 positions match TRBD2. The CDR3 contains 14 residues. The junction had 5 bases not matched to a gene; V was cut back by 4 bases and J by 6 bases. Germline CDR1 reads LGHNA; CDR2 reads YSLEER.

This clone appeared many times. The chain combines TRBV18 with TRBJ2-1; D is unclear. Deletions cut 2 bases from V and 6 bases from J, with 5 bases between. CDR3 length: 12 residues. Germline-derived CDR1 and CDR2 are KGHSH and LQKENI. As DNA, the CDR3 is TGTGCCAGCTCACCAAATTCCAATGAGCAGTTCTTC. Protein: CASSPNSNEQFF.

Within the sample, this clone is medium-sized (0.01 to 0.1%). The rearrangement uses TRBV20-1 and TRBJ2-5, with 10 bases matching TRBD1. The germline CDR1 and CDR2 sequences are DFQATT and SNEGSKA (reference sequence). V gave up 3 bases and J gave up 5 bases; unmatched junction bases: 6. The CDR3 extends over 14 amino acids. The CDR3 region has the DNA TGCAGTGCTAGGGCGGGGGACAGGGGCGAGACCCAGTACTTC. Protein: CSARAGDRGETQYF.

This clone occurred once. As DNA, the CDR3 is TGCAGTGCCTTGAAGGGGGTGGGAAGGCGTGAGCAGTTCTTC. It specifies CSALKGVGRREQFF. The chain links TRBV20-1 to TRBJ2-1; a possible D gene is TRBD1 (6 bases). Trimming pared 6 bases from V and 9 bases from J, leaving 21 bases between. The germline V gene has CDR1 DFQATT and CDR2 SNEGSKA (reference sequence). The CDR3 is 14 residues long.

The sample holds a few counts of this clone. A much larger clone lies one base from this, so it may be a read error. The same CDR3 arises from other DNA sequences in this sample as well. The chain uses TRBV6-1 and TRBJ2-7, with 10 nucleotides matching TRBD1. Per germline, CDR1 MNHNS and CDR2 SASEGT. The CDR3 contains 12 residues. The CDR3, as DNA: TGCGCCAGCCGGGGACAGGGGTACGAGCAGTACTTC. This encodes CASRGQGYEQYF.

This clone came up a few times. The chain recombines TRBV27 with TRBJ2-3, with 8 nucleotides matching TRBD2. Germline-derived CDR1 and CDR2 are MNHEY and SMNVEV (reference sequence). V was clipped by 5 bases and J by 5 bases; unmatched bases: 12. This CDR3 region has 16 residues. The CDR3 nucleotides read TGTGCCAGCAGTCCGCGGGACCCGGGAGGGGGAGATACGCAGTATTTT. Protein sequence: CASSPRDPGGGDTQYF.

The rearrangement joins TRBV10-2 to TRBJ2-5, with D perhaps matching TRBD1 or TRBD2 (6 bases each). From germline, CDR1 is WSHSY and CDR2 SAAADI. The V end lost 8 bases, the J end lost 11 bases, and 24 bases lay between the germline ends. This CDR3 comprises 14 residues. In nucleotides, the CDR3 is TGCGCCAGCGGGCTGGAAAGGCTAGGGGGGACACAGTACTTC. This encodes CASGLERLGGTQYF.

The chain uses TRBV28 and TRBJ2-7, with D unresolved. Germline V gene data show CDR1 as MDHEN and CDR2 as SYDVKM. The CDR3 covers 16 residues. V shed 2 bases and J shed 0 bases, with 14 bases lying between them. In nucleotides, the CDR3 is TGTGCCAGCAGTTTAGAGGCGGACCCACACTCCTACGAGCAGTACTTC. It yields the protein CASSLEADPHSYEQYF. The complete variable domain, with remaining parts taken from reference TRBV28 and TRBJ2-7, reads DVKVTQSSRYLVKRTGEKVFLECVQDMDHENMFWYRQDPGLGLRLIYFSYDVKMKEKGDIPEGYSVSREKKERFSLILESASTNQTSMYLCASSLEADPHSYEQYFGPGTRLTVT.

This clone is medium-sized. The chain links TRBV6-5 to TRBJ1-2; D uncertain. V was pared by 0 bases and J by 8 bases, with 10 bases between. This CDR3 comprises 13 residues. CDR1 and CDR2 (germline): MNHEY, SVGAGI. CDR3 in DNA: TGTGCCAGCAGTTACTCCCAAGTCCCCGGCTACACCTTC. The encoded protein is CASSYSQVPGYTF.

A few counts support this clone. The genes are TRBV6-1 and TRBJ1-1; D unresolved. Germline assignment: CDR1 MNHNS and CDR2 SASEGT. V lost 0 bases and J 5 bases, leaving 13 bases between the germline ends. The length of the CDR3 is 15 residues. The CDR3 is CASSEAQSLRTEAFF. Here the CDR3 DNA reads TGTGCCAGCAGTGAAGCTCAGAGTCTACGGACTGAAGCTTTCTTT.

The CDR3 loop reads CASQMDRGQDEQFF. DNA of the CDR3: TGTGCCAGCCAGATGGACAGGGGGCAAGATGAGCAGTTCTTC. The rearrangement links TRBV6-1 to TRBJ2-1; TRBD1 matches at 11 bases. CDR1 and CDR2 (germline): MNHNS, SASEGT. This CDR3 contains 14 residues. The trim removed 8 bases at V and 8 bases at J, leaving 8 bases unmatched.

The V and J genes are TRBV6-1 and TRBJ2-7; 8 bases are shared with TRBD1. This CDR3 comprises 13 residues. Germline CDR1 is MNHNS and CDR2 is SASEGT. J gave up 5 bases and V 7 bases, and 7 bases lay outside the gene matches. The CDR3 bases are TGTGCCAGCATCCCAGGGGGCGGGAACGAGCAGTACTTC. Its translation is CASIPGGGNEQYF.

The chain uses TRBV30 and TRBJ1-2, with D maybe TRBD1 (5 bases). The germline V and J ends were trimmed by 2 bases and 8 bases, with 12 bases remaining between them. Germline assignment: CDR1 GTSNPN and CDR2 SVGIG (reference sequence). The CDR3 length is 12 residues. Here the CDR3 reads CAWSSGAPGYTF. CDR3 in DNA: TGTGCCTGGAGTTCCGGGGCCCCCGGCTACACCTTC.

About this clone: Sequence at one end of the junction differs from germline and may be a read error. The chain combines TRBV12-3 or TRBV12-4 with TRBJ2-2; possible D gene TRBD1, 6 bases. CDR3 size: 12 residues. The CDR3 nucleotides are TGTGCCATTACCAGGGGTGCCGGGGAGCTGTTCTTT. Amino acids: CAITRGAGELFF.

This chain links TRBV12-3 or TRBV12-4 with TRBJ2-7, with D perhaps matching TRBD1 (5 bases). V was trimmed by 3 bases and J by 5 bases, leaving 11 bases between them. CDR3 size: 13 residues. The CDR3 DNA follows: TGTGCCAGCAGTTTGCAGGGTTTCCACGAGCAGTACTTC. Residues: CASSLQGFHEQYF.

This clone came up many times. The chain links TRBV20-1 to TRBJ2-1; no definite D call. The CDR3 extends over 11 amino acids. CDR1 and CDR2 (germline): DFQATT, SNEGSKA (reference sequence). Trimming cost V 5 bases and J 6 bases, with 8 bases left between them. CDR3 coding DNA: TGCAGTGCTGAGTATAGCAATGAGCAGTTCTTC. Translated, it gives CSAEYSNEQFF.

This rearrangement joins TRBV30 to TRBJ1-4, with D possibly matching TRBD1 (6 bases). The CDR3 covers 14 residues. The germline V gene encodes CDR1 GTSNPN and CDR2 SVGIG (reference sequence). Trimming took 5 bases from V and 4 from J, leaving 14 bases between them. The CDR3 sequence: CAWGGAAHNEKLFF. The CDR3, as DNA: TGTGCCTGGGGGGGCGCAGCTCATAATGAAAAACTGTTTTTT. The variable domain in full, with the rest retrieved from reference TRBV30 and TRBJ1-4, is SQTIHQWPATLVQPVGSPLSLECTVEGTSNPNLYWYRQAAGRGLQLLFYSVGIGQISSEVPQNLSASRPQDRQFILSSKKLLLSDSGFYLCAWGGAAHNEKLFFGSGTQLSVL.

The chain links TRBV19 to TRBJ1-1; 8 positions match TRBD1. V lost 6 bases and J lost 6; bases outside the gene matches: 6. Germline V lookup: CDR1 LNHDA, CDR2 SQIVND (reference sequence). The length of the CDR3 is 13 residues. CDR3 region: CASSRGQEAEAFF. The CDR3 bases are TGTGCCAGTAGCAGGGGACAGGAGGCTGAAGCTTTCTTT.